One TCR beta chain is described in this entry. Libraries were prepared by immunoSEQ multiplex PCR; TCRdb keeps only in-frame clonotypes and omits some of them. The table lists fewer than 150,000 clones, about 95% of them singletons. This record comes from a study of T cell changes during pregnancy in multiple sclerosis. Germline V gives CDR1 SGHNT, CDR2 YENEEA. Trimming took 6 bases from V and 8 from J; bases not matched to a gene: 6. The CDR3 has 15 amino acids. The V gene is TRBV11-3, the J gene TRBJ2-2; 13 nucleotides align to TRBD2. The sequence was collected from a female donor with multiple sclerosis, enrolled in a pregnancy study. Here the sequenced sample was peripheral blood, taken after pregnancy. The CDR3 nucleotides read TGTGCCAGCAGTCCCGGGACTAGCGGGATTGGGGAGCTGTTTTTT. Protein product: CASSPGTSGIGELFF.